This TCR beta chain was sequenced in a study of PD-1 blockade in classical Hodgkin lymphoma. Comments on this clone: Its antigen is unknown.

Study results and caveats: Although disease activity or prior therapy may be involved, causes of the repertoire differences remain undefined. Before treatment, TCR diversity in newly diagnosed patients was reportedly lower than in healthy donors.

Produced via immunoSEQ multiplex PCR; TCRdb's table is partial and in-frame only. The data show around 17,000 clones, approximately 84% seen once. The ends were cut back, 3 bases at V and 6 bases at J, with 12 bases in the middle. Germline CDR1 LNHDA, CDR2 SQIVND (reference sequence). The CDR3 contains 14 residues. Time point defined: newly diagnosed, previously untreated cHL patient sample. The study compared against PBMCs from newly diagnosed, untreated classical Hodgkin lymphoma. The sample consisted of peripheral blood mononuclear cells (PBMCs). The receptor comes from a human donor with classical Hodgkin lymphoma. The V and J genes are TRBV19 and TRBJ1-5; tentative D call: TRBD1 (5 bases). The CDR3, as DNA: TGTGCCAGTAGTATGGGCCCCCAGGGTCAGCCCCAGCATTTT. Translating it yields CASSMGPQGQPQHF. The full variable domain, with the rest looked up from reference TRBV19 and TRBJ1-5, is DGGITQSPKYLFRKEGQNVTLSCEQNLNHDAMYWYRQDPGQGLRLIYYSQIVNDFQKGDIAEGYSVSREKKESFPLTVTSAQKNPTAFYLCASSMGPQGQPQHFGDGTRLSIL.